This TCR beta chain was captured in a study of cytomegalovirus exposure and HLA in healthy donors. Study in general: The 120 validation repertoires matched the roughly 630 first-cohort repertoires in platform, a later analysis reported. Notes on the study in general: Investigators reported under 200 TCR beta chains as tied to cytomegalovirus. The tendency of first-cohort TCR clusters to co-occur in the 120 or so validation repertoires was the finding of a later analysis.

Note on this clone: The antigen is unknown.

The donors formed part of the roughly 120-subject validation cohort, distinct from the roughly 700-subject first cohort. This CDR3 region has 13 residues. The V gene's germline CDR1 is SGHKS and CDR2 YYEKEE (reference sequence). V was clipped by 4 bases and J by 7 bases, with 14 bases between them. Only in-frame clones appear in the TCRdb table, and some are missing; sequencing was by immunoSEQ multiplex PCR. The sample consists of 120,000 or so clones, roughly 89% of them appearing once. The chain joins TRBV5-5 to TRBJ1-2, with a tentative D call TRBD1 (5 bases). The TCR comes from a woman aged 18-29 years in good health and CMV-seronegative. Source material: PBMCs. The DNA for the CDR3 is TGTGCCAGCAGCCGACAGCTAGGTTTTGGCTACACCTTC. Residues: CASSRQLGFGYTF. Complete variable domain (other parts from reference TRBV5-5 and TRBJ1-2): DAGVTQSPTHLIKTRGQQVTLRCSPISGHKSVSWYQQVLGQGPQFIFQYYEKEERGRGNFPDRFSARQFPNYSSELNVNALLLGDSALYLCASSRQLGFGYTFGSGTRLTVV.